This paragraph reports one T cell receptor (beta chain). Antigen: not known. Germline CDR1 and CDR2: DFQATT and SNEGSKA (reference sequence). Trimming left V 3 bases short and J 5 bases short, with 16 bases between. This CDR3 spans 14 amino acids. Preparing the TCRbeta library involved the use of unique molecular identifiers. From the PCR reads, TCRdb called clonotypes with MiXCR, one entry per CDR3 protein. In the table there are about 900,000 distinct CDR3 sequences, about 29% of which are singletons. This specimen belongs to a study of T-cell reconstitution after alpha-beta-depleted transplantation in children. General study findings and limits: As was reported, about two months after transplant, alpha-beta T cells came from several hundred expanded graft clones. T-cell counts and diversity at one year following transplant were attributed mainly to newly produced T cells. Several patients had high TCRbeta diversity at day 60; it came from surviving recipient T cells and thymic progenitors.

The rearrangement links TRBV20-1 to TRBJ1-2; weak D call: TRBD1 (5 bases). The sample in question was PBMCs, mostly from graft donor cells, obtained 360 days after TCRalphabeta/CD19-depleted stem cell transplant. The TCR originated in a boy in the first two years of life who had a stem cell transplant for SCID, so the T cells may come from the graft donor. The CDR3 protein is CSASLGGAPYGYTF. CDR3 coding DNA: TGCAGTGCTAGTCTCGGAGGGGCCCCGTATGGCTACACCTTC.